The 19 T cell receptor beta chains given below trace back to one sample, sequenced in a study of cytomegalovirus exposure and HLA in healthy donors. 60 Vbeta and 13 Jbeta primers were used in PCR. Profiling relied on immunoSEQ multiplex PCR, and the TCRdb table lists in-frame clones only, not all of them. The table shows 110,000 or so clones, with about 77% occurring only once. Sequenced input: PBMCs. These receptors all come from a woman in her twenties or thirties in good health and CMV-seropositive.

This sequence joins TRBV19 and TRBJ1-4, with D maybe TRBD1 (5 bases). Germline CDR1 is LNHDA and CDR2 is SQIVND (reference sequence). V lost 7 bases to trimming and J lost 10 bases, with 16 bases between them. This CDR3 has 13 residues. CDR3 DNA: TGTGCCAGTAAACCAGGGTTGGGAGGAAAACTGTTTTTT. This encodes CASKPGLGGKLFF.

This clone was recorded a few times. The rearrangement links TRBV6-5 to TRBJ2-1; D is possibly TRBD2 (5 bases). The CDR3 has 12 amino acids. Between the trimmed V and J ends, which lost 0 bases and 9 bases, there was a span of 6 bases. Per germline, CDR1 MNHEY and CDR2 SVGAGI. This CDR3 is CASSYSGSEQFF. The CDR3 DNA reads as TGTGCCAGCAGTTACTCGGGGAGTGAGCAGTTCTTC.

The chain uses TRBV7-2 and TRBJ1-5, with D maybe TRBD1 (6 bases). Germline V gives CDR1 SGHTA, CDR2 FQGNSA. V was cut by 1 base and J by 2 bases, with 9 bases left in between. CDR3 length: 15 amino acids. The CDR3 DNA reads as TGTGCCAGCAGCTTAGTCTCAGGGGGCAATCAGCCCCAGCATTTT. Its protein is CASSLVSGGNQPQHF.

The V and J genes are TRBV7-9 and TRBJ2-3; TRBD2 matches at 11 bases. The CDR3 is made up of 19 amino acids. Germline-derived CDR1 and CDR2 are SEHNR and FQNEAQ (reference sequence). V lost 1 base and J lost 5; bases outside the gene matches: 14. CDR3 sequence: CASSLGTSGLNLAGDTQYF. DNA for the CDR3: TGTGCCAGCAGCTTAGGGACTAGCGGGCTGAATCTAGCGGGAGATACGCAGTATTTT.

CDR3 DNA: TGCGCCAGCACAAGGACAGGGGACACCGGGGAGCTGTTTTTT. It encodes CASTRTGDTGELFF. The chain combines TRBV5-1 with TRBJ2-2; 9 nucleotides agree with TRBD1. Unmatched junction bases numbered 3, after V lost 6 bases and J lost 3 bases. Germline V lookup: CDR1 SGHRS, CDR2 YFSETQ. This CDR3 has 14 residues.

V is TRBV25-1 and J is TRBJ1-1; a possible D gene is TRBD1 (6 bases). In germline, CDR1 is MGHDK, CDR2 SYGVNS. V was shortened by 4 bases and J by 6 bases, with 9 bases between the two germline ends. The CDR3 totals 12 residues. The chain's CDR3 is CASSAGVSEAFF. The CDR3 region has the DNA TGTGCCAGCAGTGCAGGGGTATCTGAAGCTTTCTTT.

The rearrangement joins TRBV5-1 to TRBJ2-1; no definite D call. CDR3 length equals 16 residues. Germline CDR1 reads SGHRS; CDR2 reads YFSETQ. The V end was cut by 0 bases, the J end by 0 bases, with 10 bases between. CDR3 nucleotide sequence: TGCGCCAGCAGCTTGGCCGCGGCGAGCTCCTACAATGAGCAGTTCTTC. Translating gives CASSLAAASSYNEQFF.

This sequence joins TRBV6-5 and TRBJ1-6; TRBD1 matches 7 bases. V was clipped by 4 bases and J by 1 base; unmatched bases: 4. Germline-derived CDR1 and CDR2 are MNHEY and SVGAGI. This CDR3 region has 16 residues. CDR3 nucleotides: TGTGCCAGCAGTTGGGGCAGGGGGTCCTATAATTCACCCCTCCACTTT. Residues: CASSWGRGSYNSPLHF.

This chain connects TRBV30 to TRBJ2-1; 8 bases are shared with TRBD2. Trimming removed 1 base from V and 10 bases from J; junction bases left unmatched: 15. Germline assignment: CDR1 GTSNPN and CDR2 SVGIG (reference sequence). The CDR3 extends over 16 amino acids. The CDR3 region is CAWSGKAGVGREEQFF. CDR3 sequence (DNA): TGTGCCTGGAGTGGCAAAGCGGGAGTGGGAAGGGAGGAGCAGTTCTTC.

The chain is built from TRBV6-5 and TRBJ2-3; a possible D gene is TRBD1 (5 bases). Germline V CDR1 and CDR2: MNHEY, SVGAGI. The CDR3 extends over 14 amino acids. With 6 bases removed from V and 0 bases from J, the gap between germline ends came to 10 bases. The CDR3 nucleotides read TGTGCCAGCAGACGACAGCCTAGCACAGATACGCAGTATTTT. Amino acids: CASRRQPSTDTQYF.

The chain couples TRBV11-2 to TRBJ1-1; TRBD1 might be the D (5 bases). The CDR3 contains 13 residues. V gave up 1 base and J gave up 7 bases, with 10 bases separating them. Per germline, CDR1 SGHAT and CDR2 FQNNGV. The CDR3 protein is CASSLGVGGEAFF. In DNA, the CDR3 is TGTGCCAGCAGCTTAGGAGTCGGGGGTGAAGCTTTCTTT.

This clone was recorded once. The V call is TRBV2, the J call TRBJ2-2; 9 positions match TRBD2. This CDR3 has 15 amino acids. V gave up 9 bases and J gave up 3 bases; unmatched junction bases: 8. Germline V gene sequence: CDR1 SNHLY, CDR2 FYNNEI. CDR3: CARAVSGSYTGELFF. The CDR3 coding sequence is TGTGCCAGGGCGGTTAGCGGGAGTTACACCGGGGAGCTGTTTTTT.

This clone was seen just once. The chain combines TRBV11-3 with TRBJ2-3; 11 nucleotides agree with TRBD2. Trimming took 5 bases from V and 0 from J; bases not matched to a gene: 16. This CDR3 comprises 20 residues. Per germline, CDR1 SGHNT and CDR2 YENEEA. The CDR3 loop is CASSKVDGLAGFTSTDTQYF. The CDR3, as DNA: TGTGCCAGCAGCAAGGTAGATGGACTAGCGGGTTTTACTAGCACAGATACGCAGTATTTT. The full variable domain, with the rest looked up from reference TRBV11-3 and TRBJ2-3, is EAGVVQSPRYKIIEKKQPVAFWCNPISGHNTLYWYLQNLGQGPELLIRYENEEAVDDSQLPKDRFSAERLKGVDSTLKIQPAELGDSAVYLCASSKVDGLAGFTSTDTQYFGPGTRLTVL.

This rearrangement joins TRBV4-1 to TRBJ1-1, with 10 nucleotides matching TRBD1. J lost 3 bases, V lost 0 bases, and 4 bases had no gene match. The CDR3 covers 16 residues. Per germline, CDR1 MGHRA and CDR2 YSYEKL. The chain's CDR3 is CASSQEGQGTDTEAFF. CDR3 DNA sequence: TGCGCCAGCAGCCAAGAGGGACAGGGGACTGACACTGAAGCTTTCTTT.

V usage is TRBV5-3 and J usage is TRBJ1-4, with D perhaps matching TRBD1 (6 bases). TRBV5-3 carries the ORF label, with uncertain function. Trimming took 1 base from V and 8 from J, leaving 18 bases between them. The CDR3 length is 16 residues. CDR3 region: CARSLRTRGTPEKLFF. The DNA of the CDR3 is TGTGCCAGAAGCTTGCGTACAAGGGGGACACCCGAAAAACTGTTTTTT.

CDR3 residues: CASSWATSVNEQFF. CDR3 nucleotide sequence: TGTGCCAGCAGTTGGGCGACTAGTGTCAATGAGCAGTTCTTC. The rearrangement uses TRBV27 and TRBJ2-1, with a weak D call TRBD2 (6 bases). The CDR3 is 14 amino acids. Germline V gives CDR1 MNHEY, CDR2 SMNVEV (reference sequence). V was shortened by 4 bases and J by 6 bases, with 13 bases between the two germline ends.

The chain has TRBV12-5 and TRBJ2-5, with a possible D match to TRBD2 (6 bases). The J call may be mistaken, given a closer DNA end match to TRBJ2-7. This CDR3 has 12 residues. Germline V gene data show CDR1 as LGHNT and CDR2 as FRNRAP. The CDR3 spells CASGRDFYEQYF. DNA for the CDR3: TGTGCTAGTGGTCGGGACTTCTACGAGCAGTACTTC.

This clone was picked up a small number of times. The V call is TRBV6-6, the J call TRBJ2-6, with D maybe TRBD1 (6 bases). This CDR3 has 16 residues. The germline gives CDR1 MNHNY, CDR2 SVGAGI (reference sequence). With 6 bases removed from V and 0 bases from J, the gap between germline ends came to 12 bases. CDR3 loop: CASRGTTSSGANVLTF. CDR3 bases: TGTGCCAGCAGGGGGACAACCAGCTCTGGGGCCAACGTCCTGACTTTC.

This chain connects TRBV25-1 to TRBJ1-2; 7 nucleotides line up with TRBD1. Per germline, CDR1 MGHDK and CDR2 SYGVNS. The CDR3 has 15 residues. V lost 0 bases, J lost 4 bases, and 5 bases stayed unmatched. The CDR3 DNA reads as TGTGCCAGCAGTGAATATTCCGACAGGGCCTATGGCTACACCTTC. Its protein is CASSEYSDRAYGYTF.